What follows is one TCR beta chain and its context. This record comes from a study of blood T cell repertoires in COVID-19. V was pared by 0 bases and J by 4 bases, with 7 bases of the junction left unmatched. Germline lookup yields CDR1 SEHNR and CDR2 FQNEAQ (reference sequence). This CDR3 has 16 amino acids. The authors' processing: Reference gene primer amplification yielded estimated nucleated cell counts. Sequencing used immunoSEQ multiplex PCR; TCRdb keeps in-frame clones, though not all of them. The V and J calls and clone size were taken over from that table, and D and trimming were inferred from the DNA. The data hold around 230,000 clones, with approximately 84% observed a single time. All enrollees were roughly 18 to 89 years old and from 20 to 25 US areas.

This receptor was taken from a man aged 35 to 55 who had recovered from COVID-19. This sequence joins TRBV7-9 and TRBJ2-7; 9 bases are shared with TRBD2. What was sequenced was PBMCs or T cells enriched from blood (not recorded which). CDR3 sequence reads: CASSLAVSGSWYEQYF. CDR3 nucleotides: TGTGCCAGCAGCTTAGCGGTTAGCGGGAGCTGGTACGAGCAGTACTTC.